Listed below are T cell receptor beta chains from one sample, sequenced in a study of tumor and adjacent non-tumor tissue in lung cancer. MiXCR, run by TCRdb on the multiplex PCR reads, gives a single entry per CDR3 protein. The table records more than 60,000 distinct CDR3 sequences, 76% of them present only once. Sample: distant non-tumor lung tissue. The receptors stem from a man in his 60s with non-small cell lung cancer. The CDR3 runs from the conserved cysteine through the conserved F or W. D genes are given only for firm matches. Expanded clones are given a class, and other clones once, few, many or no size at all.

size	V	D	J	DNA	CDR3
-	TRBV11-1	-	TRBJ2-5	TGTGCCAGAAGCAAAGACACATACCAAGAGATCCAGTACTTC	CARSKDTYQEIQYF
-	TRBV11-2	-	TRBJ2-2	TGTGCCAGCAGCTTAGTGGGGACCGGGGAGCTGTTTTTT	CASSLVGTGELFF
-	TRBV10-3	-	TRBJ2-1	TGTGCCATCACTGACAAGAGCTCCTACAATGAGCAGTTCTTC	CAITDKSSYNEQFF
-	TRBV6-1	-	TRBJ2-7	TGTGCCAGCATCATCCCCGGGACTGGATCCTACGAGCAGTACTTC	CASIIPGTGSYEQYF
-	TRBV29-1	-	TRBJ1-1	TGCAGCGCTCGGGGTACCACCATCACTGAAGCTTTCTTT	CSARGTTITEAFF
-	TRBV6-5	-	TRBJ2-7	TGTGCCAGCAGTTACTCGAGGCTGGAGACGGCCGGCCAGTACTTC	CASSYSRLETAGQYF
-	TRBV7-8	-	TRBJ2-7	TGTGCCAGCGGCTTAGATGGGCTCGGTAGCTCCTACGATCAGTACTTC	CASGLDGLGSSYDQYF
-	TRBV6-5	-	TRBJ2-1	TGTGCCAGGAGTTTTCCCGGCCGGCTTATTTCCTACAATGAGCAGTTCTTC	CARSFPGRLISYNEQFF
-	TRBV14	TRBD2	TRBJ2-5	TGTGACAGCATCCGCTGGACTAGCGGGAGGCAAGAGACCCAATACTTC	CDSIRWTSGRQETQYF
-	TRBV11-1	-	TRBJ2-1	TGTGCCAGCACCTTCGATACCTATAGCGCCAATAAGCAGTTCTTC	CASTFDTYSANKQFF
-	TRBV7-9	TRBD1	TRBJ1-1	TGTGCCAGCAGCCCATCGGGTGGGACAGGGCCTGAAGCTTTCTTT	CASSPSGGTGPEAFF
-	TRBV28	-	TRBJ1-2	TGTGCCAGTAGACCGACCGGGACACCCTTTGGCCACACCTTC	CASRPTGTPFGHTF
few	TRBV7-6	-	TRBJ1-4	TGTGCCAGCAGCCCCCAGGTGACAGCTGAAAAACTGTTTTTT	CASSPQVTAEKLFF
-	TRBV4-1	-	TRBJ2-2	TGCGCCACCAGCCAAGAAAGCGTGAACACCGGGGAGCTGATTTTT	CATSQESVNTGELIF
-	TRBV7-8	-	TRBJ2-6	TGTGCCAGCAGCTCAAGTCAGGGACCGGCCAACGTCCTGAGTTTC	CASSSSQGPANVLSF
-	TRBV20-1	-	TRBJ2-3	TGTAGTGCGCCTGGCGGGACCACAGATACGCAGTATTTT	CSAPGGTTDTQYF
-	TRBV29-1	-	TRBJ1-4	TGCAGTGTTGAAACCGGGAACGGCGAACTGTTTTTT	CSVETGNGELFF
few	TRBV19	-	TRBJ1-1	TGTGCCAGTAGTTCCGGCTCATCTCAGGGTTTCTCTGGAGCTCTCTTT	CASSSGSSQGFSGALF
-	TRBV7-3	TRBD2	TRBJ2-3	TGTGCCAGCAGCCCGGGACTAGCGGGGAACACAGATACGCAGTATTTT	CASSPGLAGNTDTQYF
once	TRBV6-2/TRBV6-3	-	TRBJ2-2	TGTGCCAGCAAGTGGACTTATAACACCTGGGAGCTGTTTTTT	CASKWTYNTWELFF
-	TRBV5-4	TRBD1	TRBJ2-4	TGTGCCAGCAGCTTGGCCGCGACAGGGGGCATTGAGTACTTC	CASSLAATGGIEYF
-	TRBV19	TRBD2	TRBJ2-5	TGTGCCAGTCGTAAGGCCGGGGGGCAAGAGACCCAGTACTTC	CASRKAGGQETQYF
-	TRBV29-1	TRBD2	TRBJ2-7	TGCAGCGTTGTAAGGGAGGGCGTCGAACAGTACTTC	CSVVREGVEQYF
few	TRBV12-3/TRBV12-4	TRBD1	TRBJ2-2	TGTGCCAGCAGTTTACTACCGGGGACAGGGGGCACCGGGGAGCTGTTTTTT	CASSLLPGTGGTGELFF